The clone carrying this T cell receptor beta chain has a handful of counts. As yet, its antigen is unknown. This sample stems from a study of early stage breast cancer tumors. Overall study context: About 80% of the 16 invasive tumors were ER+, PR+ and HER2-. The ER+/PR+/HER2- tumors included fewer than ten ductal and a few lobular carcinomas. Study results and caveats: Enriched TCRB sequences shared across patients were mostly commonly generated sequences.

Blood replicates held 0.5 ug DNA, tumor or normal breast roughly 1.5 ug, two each. Assay: immunoSEQ multiplex PCR; the TCRdb copy retains only in-frame clones and omits some. The sample consists of some 70,000 clones, roughly 84% of them appearing once. Germline-derived CDR1 and CDR2 are SNHLY and FYNNEI. Trimming cost V 6 bases and J 6 bases, with 12 bases left between them. The CDR3 has 12 amino acids. The specimen was blood. The rearrangement uses TRBV2 and TRBJ2-7; the D is unclear. This TCR was recovered from a person aged 55 to 70 with breast cancer. CDR3 sequence: CASRSDPLEQYF. The CDR3, as DNA: TGTGCCAGCAGAAGTGACCCCCTCGAGCAGTACTTC.